A selection of T cell receptor beta chains follows, all from one sample in a study of shared clonotypes between healthy human individuals. Produced via immunoSEQ multiplex PCR; TCRdb's table is partial and in-frame only. The sample has approximately 1,000,000 clones; roughly 80% are singletons. The sequenced material came from memory CD4+ T cells from PBMCs. Receptor source: a young man in good health. Some clones in this sample may be carry-over from other donors' samples. CDR3s include the opening cysteine and the closing phenylalanine or tryptophan. The order of the fields is J gene, V gene, D gene, clone size, CDR3 protein, CDR3 DNA. The D gene is left open where the match is weak. Where a row states a size, it is once, few, many or the class of an expanded clone; other rows omit it.

TRBJ2-1,TRBV9,.,.,CASSVVSSSYNEQFF,TGTGCCAGCAGCGTAGTAAGTAGCTCCTACAATGAGCAGTTCTTC
TRBJ1-2,TRBV28,.,.,CAVLISIGSRGYTF,TGTGCCGTCCTAATTTCCATAGGCTCACGGGGCTACACCTTC
TRBJ1-5,TRBV19,.,.,CASSWGLRNQPQHF,TGTGCCAGTAGTTGGGGTCTACGTAATCAGCCCCAGCATTTT
TRBJ1-5,TRBV6-1,.,.,CASRPDWNNQPQHF,TGTGCCAGCAGGCCTGACTGGAACAATCAGCCCCAGCATTTT
TRBJ1-1,TRBV6-1,TRBD1,.,CASSRQGMTEAFF,TGTGCCAGCAGCCGACAGGGGATGACTGAAGCTTTCTTT
TRBJ1-1,TRBV2,TRBD1,few,CASSVTGLNTEAFF,TGTGCCAGCAGCGTGACAGGGTTGAACACTGAAGCTTTCTTT
TRBJ2-5,TRBV7-2,TRBD1,few,CASSQGQWMETQYF,TGTGCCAGCAGCCAGGGACAGTGGATGGAGACCCAGTACTTC
TRBJ2-2,TRBV5-1,TRBD2,.,CASSFAGGPSTGELFF,TGCGCCAGCAGTTTTGCGGGAGGGCCATCCACCGGGGAGCTGTTTTTT
TRBJ1-4,TRBV28,.,.,CASRLPGARKLFF,TGTGCCAGCCGCCTGCCGGGGGCGAGAAAACTGTTTTTT
TRBJ2-1,TRBV11-3,.,few,CASSLEDSYNEQFF,TGTGCCAGCAGCTTGGAGGACTCCTACAATGAGCAGTTCTTC
TRBJ1-1,TRBV18,.,.,CASSDSGGGNTEAFF,TGTGCCAGCTCAGATTCGGGGGGAGGGAACACTGAAGCTTTCTTT
TRBJ2-3,TRBV5-1,TRBD2,.,CASSSIAGGPSDTQYF,TGCGCCAGCAGCTCCATAGCGGGAGGGCCGTCAGATACGCAGTATTTT
TRBJ2-3,TRBV5-1,TRBD1,.,CASSRRDRREGDTQYF,TGCGCCAGCAGCCGGAGGGACAGGAGGGAAGGGGATACGCAGTATTTT
TRBJ2-7,TRBV6-1,TRBD1,.,CASRGQAGAYEQYF,TGTGCCAGCAGGGGACAGGCAGGCGCCTACGAGCAGTACTTC
TRBJ2-3,TRBV7-9,TRBD2,.,CAGQRDDYADTQYF,TGTGCTGGGCAGCGGGATGATTATGCAGATACGCAGTATTTT
TRBJ2-1,TRBV19,TRBD2,.,CASNNGASGRGYNEQFF,TGTGCCAGTAATAACGGGGCTAGCGGGAGAGGATACAATGAGCAGTTCTTC
TRBJ2-1,TRBV27,.,.,CASSLAPSSYNEQFF,TGTGCCAGCAGTTTGGCACCAAGCTCCTACAATGAGCAGTTCTTC
TRBJ2-1,TRBV14,TRBD1,.,CASSQLDRGSYNEQFF,TGTGCCAGCAGCCAATTAGACAGGGGCTCCTACAATGAGCAGTTCTTC
TRBJ1-2,TRBV7-3,TRBD1,.,CASSSRQGDGYTF,TGTGCCAGCAGCTCTAGACAGGGTGATGGCTACACCTTC
TRBJ1-2,TRBV4-3,.,.,CASSQDRTAPNYGYTF,TGCGCCAGCAGCCAAGATAGGACAGCTCCAAACTATGGCTACACCTTC
TRBJ2-7,TRBV11-2,TRBD2,.,CASSSSTSGSYEQYF,TGTGCCAGCAGCTCCTCAACTAGCGGCTCCTACGAGCAGTACTTC
TRBJ2-7,TRBV6-6,TRBD2,.,CASSSTSGPPYEQYF,TGTGCCAGCAGTTCGACTAGCGGCCCCCCCTACGAGCAGTACTTC
TRBJ2-1,TRBV28,.,.,CASRETGLGYYNEQFF,TGTGCCAGCAGAGAGACCGGACTGGGGTACTACAATGAGCAGTTCTTC
TRBJ2-4,TRBV19,.,.,CASRPRRGAGSKNIQYF,TGTGCCAGTCGGCCCCGTCGGGGGGCAGGTTCCAAAAACATTCAGTACTTC
TRBJ2-2,TRBV9,TRBD2,.,CASSVASSGSRGTGELFF,TGTGCCAGCAGCGTAGCTTCTAGCGGGAGTCGGGGCACCGGGGAGCTGTTTTTT
TRBJ1-1,TRBV28,.,once,CASRDLFYEAFF,TGTGCCAGCAGGGATCTATTCTATGAAGCTTTCTTT
TRBJ1-5,TRBV2,.,.,CASSVGGYSNQPQHF,TGTGCCAGCAGTGTTGGGGGATATAGCAATCAGCCCCAGCATTTT
TRBJ2-7,TRBV19,.,many,CASSISAGSLGEGDEQYF,TGTGCCAGTAGTATCTCAGCCGGTAGTTTAGGGGAAGGAGACGAGCAGTACTTC
TRBJ2-3,TRBV7-2,.,.,CASSPNAPPDTQYF,TGTGCCAGCAGCCCCAACGCGCCTCCGGATACGCAGTATTTT
TRBJ2-7,TRBV28,TRBD1,once,CASRGRTGGSLF,TGTGCCAGCAGGGGTAGGACAGGGGGCTCTTTGTTC
TRBJ2-3,TRBV29-1,TRBD2,once,CSVGEREGTTQYF,TGCAGCGTTGGGGAGCGGGAGGGGACAACGCAGTATTTT
TRBJ2-3,TRBV29-1,.,.,CSVGGPGQGHTDTQYF,TGCAGCGTTGGGGGGCCGGGGCAGGGGCATACAGATACGCAGTATTTT
TRBJ2-5,TRBV5-5,TRBD2,.,CASSQAGGEKTQYF,TGTGCCAGCAGTCAAGCGGGAGGGGAAAAGACCCAGTACTTC
TRBJ2-7,TRBV10-3,TRBD2,.,CAIRPRGGRAFSNEQYF,TGTGCCATCCGGCCCCGGGGCGGGAGGGCCTTCTCCAACGAGCAGTACTTC
TRBJ1-3,TRBV5-5,.,.,CASSTADTSSGNTIYF,TGTGCCAGCAGCACGGCAGACACGAGCTCTGGAAACACCATATATTTT